These T cell receptor beta chains were read from a single sample in a study of cytomegalovirus exposure and HLA in healthy donors. Data came from immunoSEQ multiplex PCR; TCRdb stores just in-frame clones and leaves some out. The sample lists 85,000 to 130,000 clones, more than 75% occurring once. The sequencing sample was made of PBMCs. These receptor sequences come from a woman aged 18 to 35 in good health and CMV-seropositive. CDR3s include the opening cysteine and the closing phenylalanine or tryptophan. A D gene is named only where the DNA matches it firmly. Some rows mark clone size as missing; the rest say once, few, many or name a class of expanded clone.

J gene | D gene | V gene | clone size | CDR3 DNA | CDR3 protein
TRBJ2-1 | . | TRBV27 | . | TGTGCCAGCAGTATCCTTCAGGGGGGTCGGGAGCAGTTCTTC | CASSILQGGREQFF
TRBJ2-3 | TRBD2 | TRBV5-1 | few | TGCGCCAGCAGCTTGTCTGGGGGAGGGCCAACAGATACGCAGTATTTT | CASSLSGGGPTDTQYF
TRBJ2-1 | TRBD2 | TRBV5-1 | . | TGCGCCAGCAGCTTGGTGGCGGGAGGGTCCAATGAGCAGTTCTTC | CASSLVAGGSNEQFF
TRBJ2-1 | . | TRBV11-1 | . | TGTGCCACGCAAGAACAGATGACCTACAATGAGCAGTTCTTC | CATQEQMTYNEQFF
TRBJ2-7 | TRBD2 | TRBV13 | . | TGTGCCAGCAGCGCTAGCGGGAGTTACGAGCAGTACTTC | CASSASGSYEQYF
TRBJ1-5 | . | TRBV10-3 | . | TGTGCCATCAGGTTCCAGATAAATCAGCCCCAGCATTTT | CAIRFQINQPQHF
TRBJ2-7 | TRBD1 | TRBV6-5 | . | TGTGCCAGCAGTTACTTTCCGGGACAGGGGGGCTACGAGCAGTACTTC | CASSYFPGQGGYEQYF
TRBJ2-7 | TRBD2 | TRBV15 | . | TGTGCCACCAGCAGCTTCAACCCGGCGGGAGCCTACGAGCAGTACTTC | CATSSFNPAGAYEQYF
TRBJ1-4 | . | TRBV2 | . | TGTGCCAGCATAATGGGATGGGGCCCAACTAATGAAAAACTGTTTTTT | CASIMGWGPTNEKLFF
TRBJ2-3 | . | TRBV13 | . | TGTGCCAGCAGCCCCCGCTCCGCACCGCGCGGGGATACGCAGTATTTT | CASSPRSAPRGDTQYF
TRBJ2-3 | TRBD2 | TRBV11-2 | few | TGTGCCAGCTCCCGGCTAGCGGAAGGAGCTCGCACAGATACGCAGTATTTT | CASSRLAEGARTDTQYF
TRBJ1-3 | . | TRBV5-1 | . | TGCGCCAGCAGCTTGGCCAGTTTCGGGGGAAACACCATATATTTT | CASSLASFGGNTIYF
TRBJ1-3 | TRBD1 | TRBV7-9 | once | TGTGCCAGCAGCTTATGGGACAGGGCAGACACCATATATTTT | CASSLWDRADTIYF
TRBJ1-1 | TRBD1 | TRBV5-4 | . | TGTGCCAGCAACCCCGGGACAGGGGATGCCCATGTGAACACTGAAGCTTTCTTT | CASNPGTGDAHVNTEAFF
TRBJ2-3 | . | TRBV28 | . | TGTGCCAGCAGCTCGATTGTAGGGGGTACGCAGTATTTT | CASSSIVGGTQYF
TRBJ1-5 | . | TRBV6-6 | . | TGTGCCAGCAGTTACGGCAGGGTCAGCAATCAGCCCCAGCATTTT | CASSYGRVSNQPQHF
TRBJ2-3 | . | TRBV2 | . | TGTGCCAGCAGTGAAGAAGGGGGGCGCCGGCTAGCGGTCACAGATACGCAGTATTTT | CASSEEGGRRLAVTDTQYF
TRBJ1-5 | . | TRBV18 | few | TGTGCCAGCTCACTGGGGCCTAGCAATCAGCCCCAGCATTTT | CASSLGPSNQPQHF
TRBJ2-3 | . | TRBV6-1 | . | TGTGCCTCCCATCGGCTAGGCTCGACAGATACGCAGTATTTT | CASHRLGSTDTQYF
TRBJ2-1 | . | TRBV5-1 | . | TGCGCCAGCAGCGCGGCTAGCCTATACAATGAGCAGTTCTTC | CASSAASLYNEQFF
TRBJ2-1 | . | TRBV5-1 | . | TGCGCCAGCAGCTTGGCCCTCCTAGCGCTTCAGTTCTTC | CASSLALLALQFF
TRBJ2-3 | . | TRBV10-3 | . | TGTGCCATGGCCGTTAGACAGGAGAGCACAGATACGCAGTATTTT | CAMAVRQESTDTQYF
TRBJ2-3 | TRBD2 | TRBV7-9 | few | TGTGCCAGCAGCCAAACTAGCGGGAGAACAGATACGCAGTATTTT | CASSQTSGRTDTQYF
TRBJ1-1 | . | TRBV10-2 | . | TGCGCCAGCAGTGAGTCGACGGGGAACACTGAAGCTTTCTTT | CASSESTGNTEAFF
TRBJ1-1 | TRBD1 | TRBV6-5 | . | TGTGCCAGCAGCCAGGGGGCCTACACTGAAGCTTTCTTT | CASSQGAYTEAFF
TRBJ1-6 | TRBD1 | TRBV5-1 | . | TGCGCCAGCAGCCCGGACAGGGGGTCTTCACCCCTCCACTTT | CASSPDRGSSPLHF
TRBJ2-1 | . | TRBV27 | . | TGTGCCAGCAGTACCTCCTGGGAGGGGGGGCAGTTCTTC | CASSTSWEGGQFF
TRBJ2-5 | . | TRBV7-9 | . | TGTGCCAGCACCCGAAAGGGACTGAGCGAGACCCAGTACTTC | CASTRKGLSETQYF
TRBJ1-1 | . | TRBV30 | . | TGTGCCTGGAGTGTAGTGCCGGGAGCTTTCTTT | CAWSVVPGAFF
TRBJ1-5 | . | TRBV27 | few | TGTGCCAGCAGTTTTTCGGGAAATCAGCCCCAGCATTTT | CASSFSGNQPQHF
TRBJ2-7 | . | TRBV5-1 | . | TGCGCCAGCAGCCCATTTATGGGGGGAGTGGGGGAGCAGTACTTC | CASSPFMGGVGEQYF
TRBJ2-7 | . | TRBV7-6 | . | TGTGCCAGCAGCTTAGGGGCCTCCTACGAGCAGTACTTC | CASSLGASYEQYF
TRBJ2-1 | . | TRBV13 | few | TGTGCCAGCAGCCCCAGAGGAGGCCGTTCATACAATGAGCAGTTCTTC | CASSPRGGRSYNEQFF
TRBJ2-7 | TRBD1 | TRBV6-1 | . | TGTGCCAGCAGTGACGGAGGGACAGGGGCACACGAGCAGTACTTC | CASSDGGTGAHEQYF
TRBJ2-3 | . | TRBV7-9 | few | TGTGCCAGCAGCTTACCAGGACAGTCTAGCACAGATACGCAGTATTTT | CASSLPGQSSTDTQYF
TRBJ2-2 | TRBD1 | TRBV13 | . | TGTGCCAGCAGCTCCGGGACAGGGAAAATCGCCGGGGAGCTGTTTTTT | CASSSGTGKIAGELFF
TRBJ1-1 | . | TRBV29-1 | few | TGCAGCGCCGATTCCGGGCGGGGAGCTTTCTTT | CSADSGRGAFF
TRBJ2-2 | . | TRBV7-9 | once | TGTGCCAGCATCCCACCCAGCTTCGAAGGGAGTCCCCCCGGGGAGCTGTTTTTT | CASIPPSFEGSPPGELFF
TRBJ2-3 | . | TRBV5-8 | . | TGTGCCAGCAGCCGGCTAGGAATTGCTGCTCGCTTAGATACGCAGTATTTT | CASSRLGIAARLDTQYF
TRBJ1-2 | . | TRBV2 | . | TGTGCCAGCAGTCAAAGACAGGCTCAAGGCTATGGCTACACCTTC | CASSQRQAQGYGYTF
TRBJ1-2 | TRBD1 | TRBV5-4 | . | TGTGCCAGCAGCTTGCCAGGACAGGTGGTCGGCTACACCTTC | CASSLPGQVVGYTF
TRBJ1-1 | TRBD1 | TRBV4-1 | . | TGCGCCAGCAGCCATAGAAGCCGAGAGGGGGCGAGGGACACTGAAGCTTTCTTT | CASSHRSREGARDTEAFF
TRBJ2-1 | . | TRBV6-4 | few | TGTGCCAGCAGTGACTCTAGCGGCTCCTACAATGAGCAGTTCTTC | CASSDSSGSYNEQFF
TRBJ2-2 | . | TRBV6-1 | . | TGTGCCAGCAGCTCCGGGACACTTCAGTCCGGGGAGCTGTTTTTT | CASSSGTLQSGELFF
TRBJ2-1 | . | TRBV30 | once | TGTGCCTGGAGCCACCAGATAAATGAGCAGTTCTTC | CAWSHQINEQFF
TRBJ2-7 | . | TRBV7-9 | . | TGTGCCAGCAGCCCAAGAGTGACCTACGAGCAGTACTTC | CASSPRVTYEQYF
TRBJ2-3 | TRBD2 | TRBV2 | . | TGTGCCAGCAGTGAAGCGCTACTAGCGGGAGTAGATACGCAGTATTTT | CASSEALLAGVDTQYF
TRBJ1-1 | . | TRBV14 | . | TGTGCCAGCAGCCTGTCAGGCACTGAAGCTTTCTTT | CASSLSGTEAFF
TRBJ2-6 | TRBD2 | TRBV11-3 | . | TGTGCCAGCAGCGGGGGACTAGGAGCTGTTTCTGGGGCCAACGTCCTGACTTTC | CASSGGLGAVSGANVLTF
TRBJ2-7 | TRBD1 | TRBV27 | . | TGTGCCAGCAGGCGACAGGGGACGAGTTCCTACGAGCAGTACTTC | CASRRQGTSSYEQYF
TRBJ2-2 | TRBD2 | TRBV7-8 | . | TGTGCCAGCAGCCGCGAGCAGCGGGAGTTTAGCGGGGAGCTGTTTTTT | CASSREQREFSGELFF
TRBJ2-5 | . | TRBV30 | . | TGTGCCTGGAGTGTCGGGGAGGCCCAGTACTTC | CAWSVGEAQYF
TRBJ1-6 | . | TRBV5-1 | . | TGCGCCAGCAGCCCCAACGGTGGGGGGGGGTTTGGCTCACCCCTCCACTTT | CASSPNGGGGFGSPLHF